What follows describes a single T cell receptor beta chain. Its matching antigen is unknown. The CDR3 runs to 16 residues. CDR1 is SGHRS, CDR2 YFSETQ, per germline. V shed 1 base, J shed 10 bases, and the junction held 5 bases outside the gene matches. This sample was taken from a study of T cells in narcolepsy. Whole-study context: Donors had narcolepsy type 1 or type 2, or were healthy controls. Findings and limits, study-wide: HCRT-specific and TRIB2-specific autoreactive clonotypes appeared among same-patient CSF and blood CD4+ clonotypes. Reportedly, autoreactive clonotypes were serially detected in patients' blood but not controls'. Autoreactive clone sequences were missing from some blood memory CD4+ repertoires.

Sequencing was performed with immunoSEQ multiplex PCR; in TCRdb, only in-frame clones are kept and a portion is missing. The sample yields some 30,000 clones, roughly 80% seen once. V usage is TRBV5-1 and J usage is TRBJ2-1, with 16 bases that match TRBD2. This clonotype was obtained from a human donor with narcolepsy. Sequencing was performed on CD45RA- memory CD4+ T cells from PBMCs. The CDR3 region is CASSLTSGLAGGEQFF. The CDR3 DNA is TGCGCCAGCAGCTTGACATCGGGACTAGCGGGAGGGGAGCAGTTCTTC.